This TCR beta chain was captured in a study of Graves' ophthalmopathy and Graves' hyperthyroidism. Looking at the study overall: If no ophthalmopathy appeared within 18 months of follow-up, hyperthyroidism was termed stable. Points from the study as a whole: Classification of ophthalmopathy versus stable hyperthyroidism by a 13-signature model yielded around 88% sensitivity and just under 84% specificity.

TCR beta CDR3 regions were amplified from RNA transcripts. The first-round RT-PCR employed HTBI primers together with the Qiagen OneStep RT-PCR kit. A multiplex PCR was then performed as the second round. Using its own MiXCR run on the multiplex PCR reads, TCRdb lists one record per CDR3 protein. The table includes about 1.1 million distinct CDR3 sequences, roughly 35% detected once. A remark on this clonotype: Its antigen is still unknown.

Per the germline V gene, CDR1 is LNHDA and CDR2 is SQIVND (reference sequence). The CDR3 is made up of 18 amino acids. V trimming: 7 bases; J trimming: 0 bases; junction bases outside the gene matches: 8. The rearrangement joins TRBV19 to TRBJ2-6; 11 nucleotides match TRBD1. Sequenced sample: peripheral blood or thyroid tissue (not recorded which). This sequence originates from an adult man with Graves' hyperthyroidism. CDR3 region: CASMGQGGDSSGANVLTF. DNA for the CDR3: TGTGCCAGTATGGGACAGGGGGGGGATAGCTCTGGGGCCAACGTCCTGACTTTC.